These 28 T cell receptor beta chains came from one sample sequenced in a study of T-cell reconstitution after alpha-beta-depleted transplantation in children. Molecular barcoding with unique molecular identifiers was used for the TCRbeta library. TCRdb used MiXCR to reprocess the PCR reads, holding one entry per CDR3 protein. This sample has some 26,000 distinct CDR3 sequences, with about a sixth found just once. Sample: PBMCs, mostly from graft donor cells, taken 60 days after TCRalphabeta/CD19-depleted stem cell transplant. The receptor source for this set is a male patient under 10 years old who had a stem cell transplant for acute lymphoblastic leukemia, so the T cells may come from the graft donor.

This clonotype was detected only a few times. The V gene is TRBV18, the J gene TRBJ1-5, with 7 bases that match TRBD1. The CDR3 consists of 14 residues. J gave up 1 base and V 6 bases, and 3 bases lay outside the gene matches. The V gene's germline CDR1 is KGHSH and CDR2 LQKENI. This chain's CDR3 is CASSQTGSNQPQHF. The CDR3 nucleotides are TGTGCCAGCTCCCAGACAGGGAGCAATCAGCCCCAGCATTTT. The full variable domain, completed using reference TRBV18 and TRBJ1-5, is NAGVMQNPRHLVRRRGQEARLRCSPMKGHSHVYWYRQLPEEGLKFMVYLQKENIIDESGMPKERFSAEFPKEGPSILRIQQVVRGDSAAYFCASSQTGSNQPQHFGDGTRLSIL.

The chain links TRBV20-1 to TRBJ2-3; D is possibly TRBD2 (6 bases). V lost 1 base and J 3 bases, leaving 17 bases between the germline ends. Germline values: CDR1 DFQATT, CDR2 SNEGSKA (reference sequence). The CDR3 covers 16 residues. CDR3: CSARVEGRVVTDTQYF. CDR3 nucleotides: TGCAGTGCTAGAGTGGAGGGCAGGGTAGTGACAGATACGCAGTATTTT.

This clonotype was recorded a few times. The rearrangement links TRBV12-3 or TRBV12-4 to TRBJ1-3; maybe TRBD1 (6 bases). V lost 6 bases, J lost 2 bases, and 8 bases lay in between. CDR3 length equals 13 residues. Here the CDR3 reads CASSRTAGNTIYF. In DNA form, the CDR3 reads TGTGCCAGCAGCCGGACAGCTGGAAACACCATATATTTT.

This clonotype appeared many times. The chain couples TRBV12-3 or TRBV12-4 to TRBJ1-1; possible D gene TRBD1, 6 bases. The V and J ends lost 5 bases and 5 bases respectively, with 15 bases between them. CDR3 length: 14 residues. The CDR3 spells CASSQAGAVTEAFF. CDR3 coding DNA: TGTGCCAGCAGTCAAGCAGGGGCGGTGACTGAAGCTTTCTTT.

This clonotype was recorded many times. The rearrangement joins TRBV2 to TRBJ1-5; D is unresolved. The germline gives CDR1 SNHLY, CDR2 FYNNEI. Trimming stripped 4 bases from V and 3 bases from J, with 4 bases between. The CDR3 consists of 12 residues. CDR3 bases: TGTGCCAGCAGTGGTCTCAATCAGCCCCAGCATTTT. It is translated as CASSGLNQPQHF.

This clonotype occurred a few times. The rearrangement uses TRBV5-4 and TRBJ2-1, with D possibly TRBD2 on 7 matching bases. V was trimmed by 2 bases and J by 9 bases, leaving 18 bases between them. Germline V CDR1 and CDR2: SGHNT, YYREEE (reference sequence). CDR3 length: 15 amino acids. CDR3 bases: TGTGCCAGCAGCTTTGGCGGGGGCCGCGACGGTGAGCAGTTCTTC. It codes for CASSFGGGRDGEQFF.

By share of the sample, this clonotype is medium-sized. The V call is TRBV7-2, the J call TRBJ2-3; unclear D gene. CDR1 and CDR2 (germline): SGHTA, FQGNSA. V gave up 2 bases and J gave up 3 bases, with 15 bases separating them. This CDR3 region has 16 residues. As DNA, the CDR3 is TGTGCCAGCAGCTTAAGGTTCCGAGAGCAAACAGATACGCAGTATTTT. Translation: CASSLRFREQTDTQYF.

The chain employs TRBV27 and TRBJ2-1; tentative D call: TRBD1 (5 bases). CDR3 length: 15 amino acids. The germline gives CDR1 MNHEY, CDR2 SMNVEV (reference sequence). V shed 5 bases and J shed 4 bases, with 15 bases lying between them. CDR3 nucleotides: TGTGCCAGCAGTCCTACAGGTCTGGATTACAATGAGCAGTTCTTC. This translates into CASSPTGLDYNEQFF.

The chain employs TRBV5-1 and TRBJ2-3, with 12 bases identical to TRBD2. Trimming took 4 bases from V and 0 from J; bases not matched to a gene: 6. CDR3 length: 17 residues. Germline V gene sequence: CDR1 SGHRS, CDR2 YFSETQ. DNA of the CDR3: TGCGCCAGCAGCGTGGGGACTAGCGGGTTGAGCACAGATACGCAGTATTTT. Translating gives CASSVGTSGLSTDTQYF.

In this sample, this clonotype turned up many times. The chain has TRBV5-4 and TRBJ2-2, with 12 bases identical to TRBD1. Germline CDR1 is SGHNT and CDR2 is YYREEE (reference sequence). The trim removed 5 bases at V and 2 bases at J, leaving 4 bases unmatched. CDR3 length: 16 residues. CDR3 loop: CASSRDRGLNTGELFF. DNA of the CDR3: TGTGCCAGCAGTCGGGACAGGGGGCTAAACACCGGGGAGCTGTTTTTT.

By share, this clonotype counts as medium-sized. This chain uses TRBV29-1 with TRBJ2-6, with D possibly matching TRBD2 (5 bases). The CDR3 totals 14 residues. Trimming shortened V by 1 base and J by 2 bases, and 6 bases separated the two germline ends. Germline V gene data show CDR1 as SQVTM and CDR2 as ANQGSEA. In nucleotides, the CDR3 is TGCAGCGTTGAAGGAGGGCCTGGGGCCAACGTCCTGACTTTC. Protein sequence: CSVEGGPGANVLTF.

V usage is TRBV6-2 or TRBV6-3 and J usage is TRBJ1-3; D may be TRBD1 (5 bases). With 10 bases removed from V and 4 bases from J, the gap between germline ends came to 20 bases. This CDR3 has 15 amino acids. The germline V gene has CDR1 MNHEY and CDR2 SVGEGT. CDR3 in DNA: TGTGCCATCGCCCCGGGGGGACGAAGAGGAAACACCATATATTTT. Translation gives CAIAPGGRRGNTIYF.

This clonotype showed up just a few times. The V call is TRBV28, the J call TRBJ2-2, with a possible D match to TRBD1 (6 bases). Germline-derived CDR1 and CDR2 are MDHEN and SYDVKM. The V gene lost 0 bases and the J gene lost 1 base, with 12 bases spanning the gap. This CDR3 is built from 17 residues. CDR3 amino acids: CASSLWRGYRNTGELFF. CDR3 coding DNA: TGTGCCAGCAGTTTATGGAGGGGGTATAGGAACACCGGGGAGCTGTTTTTT.

This clonotype turned up a few times. The CDR3 nucleotides are TGTGCCAGCAGCTTGAAGTCAGGGAGGGAAGCTTTCTTT. Its protein is CASSLKSGREAFF. J is TRBJ1-1 and V is TRBV5-6; possibly TRBD1 for D (5 bases). Trimming took off 1 base at V and 8 bases at J, with 12 bases between the two ends. The V gene's germline CDR1 is SGHDT and CDR2 YYEEEE. The CDR3 length is 13 residues.

Remarks on this clonotype: The germline gene is not matched at one end of the junction; a read error may be the cause. The V gene is TRBV7-7, the J gene TRBJ2-7, with D tentatively TRBD2 (5 bases). Germline-derived CDR1 and CDR2 are SSHAT and FNYEAQ (reference sequence). The CDR3 has 16 residues. The CDR3 bases are TGTGCTAGCAGCTCGACTCGAGGGTTCTGGAGGTACGAGCAGTACTTC. It is translated as CASSSTRGFWRYEQYF.

The genes are TRBV5-1 and TRBJ2-2; 10 bases agree with TRBD1. With 7 bases clipped from V and 1 base from J, the junction kept 1 base outside the gene matches. The germline V gene has CDR1 SGHRS and CDR2 YFSETQ. The CDR3 runs to 14 residues. In DNA form, the CDR3 reads TGCGCCAGCGGGACAGGGGAGAACACCGGGGAGCTGTTTTTT. It codes for CASGTGENTGELFF.

This clonotype was recorded a few times. V gene TRBV9 combines with J gene TRBJ1-2; no clear D gene. V was shortened by 0 bases and J by 4 bases, with 10 bases between the two germline ends. Germline values: CDR1 SGDLS, CDR2 YYNGEE. This CDR3 is built from 14 residues. CDR3 residues: CASSVEPLSYGYTF. CDR3 DNA: TGTGCCAGCAGCGTAGAGCCCCTATCCTATGGCTACACCTTC.

The chain carries TRBV6-1 and TRBJ2-1, with D tentatively TRBD1 or TRBD2 (5 bases each). The V end lost 5 bases, the J end lost 6 bases, and 14 bases lay between the germline ends. Germline values: CDR1 MNHNS, CDR2 SASEGT. The CDR3 is 14 amino acids. In DNA form, the CDR3 reads TGTGCCAGCAGTACGACCGGGACCCTCAATGAGCAGTTCTTC. Amino acids: CASSTTGTLNEQFF.

This clonotype has a handful of counts. This chain links TRBV12-3 or TRBV12-4 with TRBJ1-3; D not resolved. CDR3 length: 12 residues. With 6 bases removed from V and 0 bases from J, the gap between germline ends came to 3 bases. The CDR3 spells CASRGSGNTIYF. CDR3 nucleotides: TGTGCCAGCAGGGGCTCTGGAAACACCATATATTTT.

The rearrangement uses TRBV19 and TRBJ1-1; the D gene is possibly TRBD1 (5 bases). CDR3 size: 16 residues. Germline CDR1 is LNHDA and CDR2 is SQIVND (reference sequence). Trimming left V 3 bases short and J 3 bases short, with 17 bases between. The CDR3 DNA follows: TGTGCCAGTAGTATCGGGGCGGATCGGAGATACACTGAAGCTTTCTTT. It translates to CASSIGADRRYTEAFF.

The chain links TRBV29-1 to TRBJ2-1, with a possible D match to TRBD2 (5 bases). This CDR3 has 16 amino acids. In germline, CDR1 is SQVTM, CDR2 ANQGSEA. Trimming took off 5 bases at V and 2 bases at J, with 19 bases between the two ends. This CDR3 is CSVSGGPYGAYNEQFF. The DNA of the CDR3 is TGCAGCGTTTCGGGCGGGCCGTATGGGGCCTACAATGAGCAGTTCTTC.

In this sample, this clonotype turned up a few times. This rearrangement joins TRBV5-5 to TRBJ2-3; a weak D match, TRBD1 (5 bases). Trimming took off 0 bases at V and 3 bases at J, with 11 bases between the two ends. Germline loops: CDR1 SGHKS, CDR2 YYEKEE (reference sequence). The CDR3 loop spans 15 amino acids. The CDR3 coding sequence is TGTGCCAGCAGCTTGGGACAGCCCCGGACAGATACGCAGTATTTT. Translated: CASSLGQPRTDTQYF.

This clonotype was observed at least ten times. This sequence joins TRBV29-1 and TRBJ1-3; possible D gene TRBD1, 6 bases. V gave up 7 bases and J gave up 6 bases, with 13 bases separating them. The V gene's germline CDR1 is SQVTM and CDR2 ANQGSEA. CDR3 length: 12 amino acids. CDR3 sequence (DNA): TGCAGCGGAACGACAGGAATAAACACCATATATTTT. Amino acids: CSGTTGINTIYF.

This chain uses TRBV4-3 with TRBJ2-6, with 11 positions matching TRBD1. With 4 bases clipped from V and 0 bases from J, the junction kept 5 bases outside the gene matches. The CDR3 sequence is 18 residues long. CDR1 and CDR2 (germline): LGHNA, YSLEER. CDR3 residues: CASSPGTGGTSGANVLTF. Here the CDR3 DNA reads TGCGCCAGCAGCCCCGGGACAGGGGGTACCTCTGGGGCCAACGTCCTGACTTTC.

In this sample, this clonotype turned up many times. This sequence joins TRBV28 and TRBJ1-4; D gene ambiguous. Trimming removed 5 bases from V and 0 bases from J, with 13 bases in between. The CDR3 sequence is 16 residues long. From germline, CDR1 is MDHEN and CDR2 SYDVKM. CDR3 protein: CASSGLTVTTNEKLFF. CDR3 nucleotide sequence: TGTGCCAGCAGTGGTCTAACAGTCACAACTAATGAAAAACTGTTTTTT.

The chain carries TRBV9 and TRBJ2-5, with 8 bases fitting TRBD1. Germline lookup yields CDR1 SGDLS and CDR2 YYNGEE. The V and J ends lost 2 bases and 3 bases, in that order; junction bases with no gene match: 0. The CDR3 runs to 13 residues. CDR3 in amino acids: CASSVDREETQYF. DNA for the CDR3: TGTGCCAGCAGCGTGGACAGGGAAGAGACCCAGTACTTC.

This clonotype was seen many times. The chain uses TRBV5-1 and TRBJ2-5; D may be TRBD2 (5 bases). Trimming removed 3 bases at V and 4 bases at J, with 19 bases between. CDR1 is SGHRS, CDR2 YFSETQ, per germline. The CDR3 extends over 16 amino acids. The CDR3 DNA reads TGCGCCAGCAGCTCCTCGACGGATAACCGGGGAGAGACCCAGTACTTC. Translated, it gives CASSSSTDNRGETQYF.

The table lists this clonotype with many counts. V and J are TRBV7-2 and TRBJ2-7; TRBD2 agrees at 9 bases. The V segment lost 3 bases and the J segment 4 bases; nucleotides outside the gene matches: 7. CDR3 length equals 15 residues. Looked up from germline, CDR1 is SGHTA and CDR2 is FQGNSA. DNA for the CDR3: TGTGCCAGCAGCTTCCAAGCGGGGGGCCGTTACGAGCAGTACTTC. Translated: CASSFQAGGRYEQYF.